This T cell receptor (beta chain) is drawn from a study of control samples from healthy donors and cancer patients. Clones were sequenced by immunoSEQ multiplex PCR, and TCRdb holds only the in-frame ones, with some missing. Here the sample spans roughly 63,000 clones, almost 90% being singletons. Germline loops: CDR1 SNHLY, CDR2 FYNNEI. V lost 6 bases and J lost 7, with 12 bases in between. The length of the CDR3 is 13 residues. The TCR comes from a man in his sixties with colorectal cancer. The rearrangement links TRBV2 to TRBJ1-4; D might be TRBD1 (5 bases). The sample was PBMCs. The CDR3 DNA sequence: TGTGCCAGCAGCCGACAGCAGGGTGAAAAACTGTTTTTT. This gives the protein CASSRQQGEKLFF.